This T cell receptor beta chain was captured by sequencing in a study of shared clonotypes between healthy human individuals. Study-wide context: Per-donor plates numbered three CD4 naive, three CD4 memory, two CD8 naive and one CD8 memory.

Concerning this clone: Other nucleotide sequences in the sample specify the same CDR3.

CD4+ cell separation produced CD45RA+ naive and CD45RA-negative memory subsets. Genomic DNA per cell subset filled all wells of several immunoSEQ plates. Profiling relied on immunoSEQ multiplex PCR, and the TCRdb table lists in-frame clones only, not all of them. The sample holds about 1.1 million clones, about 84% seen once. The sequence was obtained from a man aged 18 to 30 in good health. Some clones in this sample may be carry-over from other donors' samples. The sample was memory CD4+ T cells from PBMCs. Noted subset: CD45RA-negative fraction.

The CDR3 is CASSLTSGTYEQYF. DNA of the CDR3: TGTGCCAGCAGTCTGACTAGCGGGACCTACGAGCAGTACTTC. The J gene is TRBJ2-7, the V gene TRBV28; TRBD2 matches at 11 bases. CDR3 length: 14 residues. In germline, CDR1 is MDHEN, CDR2 SYDVKM. The V gene end was trimmed by 5 bases and the J gene end by 2 bases; junction bases not matched to a gene: 2.